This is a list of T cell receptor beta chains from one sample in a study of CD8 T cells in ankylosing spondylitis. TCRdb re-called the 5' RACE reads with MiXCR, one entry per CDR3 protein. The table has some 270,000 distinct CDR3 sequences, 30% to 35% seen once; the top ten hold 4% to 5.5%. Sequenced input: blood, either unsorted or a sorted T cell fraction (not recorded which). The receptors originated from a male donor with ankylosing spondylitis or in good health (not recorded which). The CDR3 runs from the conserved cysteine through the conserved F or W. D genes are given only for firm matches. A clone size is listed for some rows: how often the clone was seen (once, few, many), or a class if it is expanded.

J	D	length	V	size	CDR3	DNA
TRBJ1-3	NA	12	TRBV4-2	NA	CASIGIGNTIYF	TGTGCCAGCATCGGTATCGGAAACACCATATATTTT
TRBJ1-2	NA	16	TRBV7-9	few	CASSLGGGADPSSYTF	TGTGCCAGCAGCTTAGGTGGTGGCGCCGACCCCTCTAGCTACACCTTC
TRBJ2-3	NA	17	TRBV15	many	CATSRAPSTSLADTQYF	TGTGCCACCAGCCGAGCTCCCTCGACTAGTCTCGCAGATACGCAGTATTTT
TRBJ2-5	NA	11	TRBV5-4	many	CASKLGATQYF	TGTGCCAGCAAGCTAGGGGCGACCCAGTACTTC
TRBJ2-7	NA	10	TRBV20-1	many	CSALGYEQYF	TGCAGTGCTCTAGGCTACGAGCAGTACTTC
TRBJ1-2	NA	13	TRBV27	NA	CASSQRGNYGYTF	TGTGCCAGCAGTCAAAGGGGTAACTATGGCTACACCTTC
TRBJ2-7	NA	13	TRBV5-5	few	CASSSYSSYEQYF	TGTGCCAGCAGCAGCTACAGCTCCTACGAGCAGTACTTC
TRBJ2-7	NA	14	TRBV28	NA	CASSSPTGNYEQYF	TGTGCCAGCAGTTCCCCGACAGGCAACTACGAGCAGTACTTC
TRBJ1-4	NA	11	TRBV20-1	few	CSATTRRGLFF	TGCAGTGCCACCACGCGGAGGGGACTGTTTTTT
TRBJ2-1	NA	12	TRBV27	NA	CASRGVENEQFF	TGTGCCAGCAGGGGGGTGGAGAATGAGCAGTTCTTC
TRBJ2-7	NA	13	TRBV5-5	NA	CASSRQVGYEQYF	TGTGCCAGCAGCCGTCAAGTAGGCTACGAGCAGTACTTC
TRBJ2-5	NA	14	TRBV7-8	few	CASSLGVGGETQYF	TGTGCCAGCAGCTTGGGGGTTGGGGGTGAGACCCAGTACTTC
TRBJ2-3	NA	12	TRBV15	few	CATGVGGDTQYF	TGTGCCACCGGGGTGGGGGGCGATACGCAGTATTTT
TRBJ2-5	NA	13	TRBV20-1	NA	CSARWTAQETQYF	TGCAGTGCTAGATGGACAGCACAAGAGACCCAGTACTTC
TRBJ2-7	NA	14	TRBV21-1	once	CASSNSPWSYEQYF	TGTGCCAGCAGCAACAGCCCGTGGTCCTACGAGCAGTACTTC
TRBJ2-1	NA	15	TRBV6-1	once	CASQEGGGTYNEQFF	TGTGCCAGCCAGGAGGGCGGGGGCACATACAATGAGCAGTTCTTC
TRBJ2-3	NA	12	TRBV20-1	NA	CSALFPPDTQYF	TGCAGTGCCCTCTTCCCGCCGGATACGCAGTATTTT
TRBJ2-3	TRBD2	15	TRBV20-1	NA	CSAAPTSGGGDTQYF	TGCAGTGCTGCCCCCACTAGCGGGGGGGGAGATACGCAGTATTTT
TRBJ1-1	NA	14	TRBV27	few	CASSLVGRNTEAFF	TGTGCCAGCAGTTTAGTAGGGCGGAACACTGAAGCTTTCTTT
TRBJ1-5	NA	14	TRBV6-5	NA	CASSYSRGNQPQHF	TGTGCCAGCAGTTACTCCCGGGGCAATCAGCCCCAGCATTTT
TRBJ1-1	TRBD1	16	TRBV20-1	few	CSAPSIRQGRNTEAFF	TGCAGTGCTCCCTCGATCCGACAGGGGCGGAACACTGAAGCTTTCTTT
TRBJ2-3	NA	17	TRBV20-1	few	CSANPIERGARGDTQYF	TGCAGTGCTAACCCTATTGAGAGGGGGGCCCGTGGAGATACGCAGTATTTT
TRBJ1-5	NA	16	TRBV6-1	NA	CASSGGTPYSNQPQHF	TGTGCCAGCAGTGGGGGGACACCCTATAGCAATCAGCCCCAGCATTTT
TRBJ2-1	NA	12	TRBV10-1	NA	CASSKGGNEQFF	TGCGCCAGCAGCAAAGGGGGGAATGAGCAGTTCTTC
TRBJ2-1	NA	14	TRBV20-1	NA	CSAMADTSYNEQFF	TGCAGTGCTATGGCGGACACCTCCTACAATGAGCAGTTCTTC
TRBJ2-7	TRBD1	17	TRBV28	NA	CASSPNLGQGGGYEQYF	TGTGCCAGCAGCCCAAACCTAGGACAGGGAGGAGGGTACGAGCAGTACTTC
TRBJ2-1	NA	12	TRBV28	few	CASSSDRYEQFF	TGTGCCAGCAGTTCGGACCGGTATGAGCAGTTCTTC
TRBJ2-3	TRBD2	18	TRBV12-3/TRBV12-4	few	CASSLRASGAPKTDTQYF	TGTGCCAGCAGCTTACGGGCTAGCGGGGCACCCAAGACAGATACGCAGTATTTT
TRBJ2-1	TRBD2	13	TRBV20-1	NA	CSARPGGANEQFF	TGCAGTGCTAGGCCCGGGGGGGCCAATGAGCAGTTCTTC
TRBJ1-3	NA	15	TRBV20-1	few	CSVGGSWAPGNTIYF	TGCAGTGTTGGTGGGTCTTGGGCGCCTGGAAACACCATATATTTT
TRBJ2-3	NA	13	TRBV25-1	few	CASRDDSADTQYF	TGTGCCAGCAGGGATGACAGCGCAGATACGCAGTATTTT
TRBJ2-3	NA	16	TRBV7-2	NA	CASSSQGGVSTDTQYF	TGTGCCAGCAGCTCTCAGGGGGGGGTGAGCACAGATACGCAGTATTTT
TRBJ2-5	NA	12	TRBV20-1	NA	CSASKRSETQYF	TGCAGTGCTAGTAAGAGATCAGAGACCCAGTACTTC
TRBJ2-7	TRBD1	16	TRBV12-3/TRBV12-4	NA	CASSLAPGQGSNEQYF	TGTGCCAGCAGTTTAGCCCCGGGACAGGGGTCGAACGAGCAGTACTTC
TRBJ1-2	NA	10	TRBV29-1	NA	CSAALTGYTF	TGCAGCGCCGCTTTGACGGGCTACACCTTC
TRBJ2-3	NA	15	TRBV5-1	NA	CASSLGAWGTDTQYF	TGCGCCAGCAGCTTGGGGGCCTGGGGCACAGATACGCAGTATTTT
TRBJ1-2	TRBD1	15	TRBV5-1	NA	CASSLAAGDSYGYTF	TGCGCCAGCAGCTTGGCCGCTGGGGACAGTTATGGCTACACCTTC
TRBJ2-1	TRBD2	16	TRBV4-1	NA	CASSQGASGGPSGQFF	TGCGCCAGCAGCCAAGGAGCTAGCGGGGGGCCCTCGGGGCAGTTCTTC
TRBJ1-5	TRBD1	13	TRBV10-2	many	CASSDRVNQPQHF	TGCGCCAGCAGCGACAGGGTCAATCAGCCCCAGCATTTT
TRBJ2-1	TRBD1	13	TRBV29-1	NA	CSVAGTDQGEQFF	TGCAGCGTAGCCGGGACAGACCAGGGTGAGCAGTTCTTC
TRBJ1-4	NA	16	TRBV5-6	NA	CASSFGENSLNEKLFF	TGTGCCAGCAGCTTCGGGGAAAATTCGCTTAATGAAAAACTGTTTTTT
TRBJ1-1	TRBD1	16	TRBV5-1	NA	CASSYRTGAMNTEAFF	TGCGCCAGCAGCTACAGGACAGGGGCAATGAACACTGAAGCTTTCTTT
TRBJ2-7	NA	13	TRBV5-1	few	CASSTGTALGWYF	TGCGCCAGCAGCACTGGGACGGCCCTGGGGTGGTACTTC
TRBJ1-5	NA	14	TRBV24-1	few	CATSDSDGYQPQHF	TGTGCCACCAGTGATTCGGACGGTTATCAGCCCCAGCATTTT
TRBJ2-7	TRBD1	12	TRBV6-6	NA	CASRQGAVEQYF	TGTGCCAGCAGACAGGGGGCGGTCGAGCAGTACTTC
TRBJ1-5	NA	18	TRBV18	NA	CASSPRTATNYSNQPQHF	TGTGCCAGCTCACCCCGGACAGCTACTAACTATAGCAATCAGCCCCAGCATTTT
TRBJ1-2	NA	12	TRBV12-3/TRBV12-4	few	CASSLARAGYTF	TGTGCCAGCAGCCTCGCTCGGGCTGGCTACACCTTC
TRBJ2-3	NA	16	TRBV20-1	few	CSARGSRRGSTDTQYF	TGCAGTGCTAGAGGATCTAGGCGGGGTTCCACAGATACGCAGTATTTT
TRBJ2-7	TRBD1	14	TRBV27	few	CASSIRGTGFEQYF	TGTGCCAGCAGTATCCGGGGGACAGGTTTCGAGCAGTACTTC
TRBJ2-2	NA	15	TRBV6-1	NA	CASSPARGNTGELFF	TGTGCCAGCAGTCCCGCTAGGGGGAACACCGGGGAGCTGTTTTTT
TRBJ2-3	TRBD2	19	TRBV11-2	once	CASSSPSSGGAPGTDTQYF	TGTGCCAGCAGCTCCCCTTCTAGCGGGGGTGCCCCGGGCACAGATACGCAGTATTTT
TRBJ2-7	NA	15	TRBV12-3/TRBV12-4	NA	CASTAAGDGAYEQYF	TGTGCCAGCACCGCAGCAGGGGACGGAGCTTACGAGCAGTACTTC
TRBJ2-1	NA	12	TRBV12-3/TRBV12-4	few	CASRLTELEQFF	TGTGCCAGCAGATTAACGGAGCTGGAGCAGTTCTTC
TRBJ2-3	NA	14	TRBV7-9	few	CASSFKGPATTQYF	TGTGCCAGCAGCTTCAAAGGACCCGCGACGACGCAGTATTTT
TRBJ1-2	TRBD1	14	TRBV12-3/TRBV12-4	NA	CASLRGQGNYGYTF	TGTGCCAGCCTAAGGGGACAGGGTAACTATGGCTACACCTTC
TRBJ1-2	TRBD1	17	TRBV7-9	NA	CASSPQLTGGNLGGYTF	TGTGCCAGCAGCCCGCAACTAACAGGGGGCAATCTGGGTGGCTACACCTTC